Described below is a single TCR beta chain sequence and its context. V lost 1 base, J lost 0 bases, and 12 bases lay in between. This CDR3 spans 16 amino acids. CDR1 and CDR2 from the germline V gene are SGHDN and FVKESK. The record originates from a study of blood T cell repertoires in COVID-19. In the study overall: The United States, Italy and Spain were the sources of the acute and convalescent COVID-19 samples. In each case, the material was cDNA or gDNA derived from T cells, B-cell-depleted T cells, or PBMCs.

In the study's own analysis: Amplified reference gene primers provided the basis for estimating nucleated cell counts. Assay: immunoSEQ multiplex PCR; the TCRdb copy retains only in-frame clones and omits some. V and J calls and clone size follow that table, whereas D and trimming were derived from the DNA. The sample has some 370,000 clones; roughly 90% are singletons. The chain joins TRBV14 to TRBJ1-1, with D perhaps TRBD1 (6 bases). The sample comprised peripheral blood. The receptor's source is a man aged 40-49 years with acute or convalescent COVID-19. The CDR3 sequence is CASSQGTGQLNTEAFF. The CDR3 bases are TGTGCCAGCAGCCAAGGGACCGGACAGTTGAACACTGAAGCTTTCTTT.